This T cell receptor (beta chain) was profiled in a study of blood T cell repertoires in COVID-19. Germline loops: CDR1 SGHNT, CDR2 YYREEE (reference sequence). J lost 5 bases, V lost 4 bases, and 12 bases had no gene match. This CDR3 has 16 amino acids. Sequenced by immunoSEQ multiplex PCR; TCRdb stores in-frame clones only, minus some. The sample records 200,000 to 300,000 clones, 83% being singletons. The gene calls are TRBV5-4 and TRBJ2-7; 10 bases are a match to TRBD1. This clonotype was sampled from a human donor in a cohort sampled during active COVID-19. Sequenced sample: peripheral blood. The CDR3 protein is CASSPDRGQGGNEQYF. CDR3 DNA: TGTGCCAGCAGCCCTGACAGGGGGCAGGGAGGTAACGAGCAGTACTTC.